Shown below are 24 T cell receptor beta chains from a single sample sequenced in a study of T cells in Graves' hyperthyroidism and ophthalmopathy. Researchers took RNA transcripts and amplified the TCR beta CDR3 regions from them. Initially, a first-round RT-PCR of the TCR CDR3 employed the HTBI primer set. One entry per CDR3 protein, called by TCRdb with MiXCR from the multiplex PCR reads. Of more than 500,000 distinct CDR3 sequences listed, about half were seen once; the top ten hold around a fifth. The sample taken for sequencing was peripheral blood or thyroid tissue (not recorded which). All receptors come from an adult woman with Graves' disease, either hyperthyroidism or ophthalmopathy (not recorded which).

Concerning this clonotype itself: A read error may explain this, as a much larger clone is one base away. The J gene is TRBJ2-5, the V gene TRBV12-3 or TRBV12-4; D might be TRBD1 (6 bases). The CDR3 sequence is 11 residues long. V lost 11 bases, J lost 5 bases, and 12 bases lay in between. In nucleotides, the CDR3 is TGTGCCGGGACCCAGGGGGAGACCCAGTACTTC. It specifies CAGTQGETQYF.

This rearrangement joins TRBV20-1 to TRBJ2-5; D is unclear. The CDR3 covers 12 residues. Deletions cut 3 bases from V and 5 bases from J, with 10 bases between. The germline gives CDR1 DFQATT, CDR2 SNEGSKA (reference sequence). The CDR3, as DNA: TGCAGTGCTAGGTCCGGTGGGGAGACCCAGTACTTC. Its protein product is CSARSGGETQYF.

This clonotype was seen at least ten times. The chain employs TRBV5-1 and TRBJ1-2, with TRBD1 as a possible D gene (6 bases). The CDR3 is 13 amino acids. Germline CDR1 and CDR2: SGHRS and YFSETQ. Deletions cut 4 bases from V and 2 bases from J, with 9 bases between. The CDR3 protein is CASSADSNYGYTF. CDR3 DNA: TGCGCCAGCAGCGCGGACAGCAACTATGGCTACACCTTC.

The CDR3 sequence: CASSRGSGSRYEQYF. The CDR3, as DNA: TGTGCCAGCTCAAGGGGTAGCGGGAGTCGCTACGAGCAGTACTTC. V gene TRBV18 combines with J gene TRBJ2-7, with TRBD2 identical over 9 bases. CDR3 length equals 15 residues. Germline CDR1 is KGHSH and CDR2 is LQKENI. V lost 5 bases, J lost 3 bases, and 8 bases stayed unmatched.

Only a few counts were recorded for this clonotype. This chain links TRBV5-1 with TRBJ1-1; 7 positions match TRBD1. This CDR3 comprises 14 residues. Trimming removed 4 bases from V and 2 bases from J; junction bases left unmatched: 5. Germline loops: CDR1 SGHRS, CDR2 YFSETQ. In DNA, the CDR3 is TGCGCCAGCAGCCTTAACAGGGGCAACACTGAAGCTTTCTTT. This gives the protein CASSLNRGNTEAFF.

This clonotype was seen at least ten times. This sequence joins TRBV9 and TRBJ1-5; unclear D gene. The ends were cut back, 7 bases at V and 4 bases at J, with 12 bases in the middle. Germline V gives CDR1 SGDLS, CDR2 YYNGEE. This CDR3 region has 13 residues. The CDR3 DNA is TGTGCCAGCGCTATTGGGCAGAATCAGCCCCAGCATTTT. As protein: CASAIGQNQPQHF.

The rearrangement joins TRBV29-1 to TRBJ2-7, with a tentative D call TRBD1 (6 bases). The CDR3 length is 13 residues. V gave up 4 bases and J gave up 0 bases, with 10 bases separating them. The germline gives CDR1 SQVTM, CDR2 ANQGSEA. This CDR3 reads CSVGGRGSYEQYF. The CDR3 coding sequence is TGCAGCGTTGGTGGCAGGGGCTCCTACGAGCAGTACTTC.

This clonotype was seen a few times. V is TRBV7-9 and J is TRBJ2-1, with 7 bases fitting TRBD2. Germline-derived CDR1 and CDR2 are SEHNR and FQNEAQ (reference sequence). The V segment lost 8 bases and the J segment 2 bases; nucleotides outside the gene matches: 0. This CDR3 region has 12 residues. CDR3 protein: CASGRAYNEQFF. The CDR3 DNA reads as TGTGCCAGCGGGAGGGCCTACAATGAGCAGTTCTTC.

This clonotype was picked up a small number of times. The V gene is TRBV20-1, the J gene TRBJ2-5, with unresolved D. Germline V gives CDR1 DFQATT, CDR2 SNEGSKA (reference sequence). The CDR3 length is 10 residues. Trimming took 3 bases from V and 5 from J, leaving 4 bases between them. This CDR3 is CSASGETQYF. The CDR3 DNA reads TGCAGTGCTAGCGGGGAGACCCAGTACTTC.

This clonotype was counted ten times or more. At one end, the junction sequence differs from germline, possibly due to a read error. The chain combines TRBV12-5 with TRBJ1-5; D not certain. The CDR3 is 15 residues long. The germline gives CDR1 LGHNT, CDR2 FRNRAP. The CDR3 coding sequence is TGTGCTAGTGTCTCCGGGGAGAGTAGCCATCAGCCCCAGCATTTT. Translation: CASVSGESSHQPQHF.

V is TRBV18 and J is TRBJ1-1; perhaps TRBD1 as D (5 bases). CDR1 and CDR2 from the germline V gene are KGHSH and LQKENI. CDR3 length: 16 amino acids. V lost 3 bases to trimming and J lost 0 bases, with 14 bases between them. In DNA, the CDR3 is TGTGCCAGCTCACCGGAAAGGGACGCCATGAACACTGAAGCTTTCTTT. It codes for CASSPERDAMNTEAFF.

Worth noting for this clonotype: Given a much more abundant clone one base away, this may be a read error. V gene TRBV6-6 combines with J gene TRBJ1-4; D is possibly TRBD1 (5 bases). Germline V gene lookup returns CDR1 MNHNY and CDR2 SVGAGI (reference sequence). The CDR3 contains 15 residues. The CDR3 DNA follows: TGTGCCAGCAGTTACTCGAGGGACCTGGTTGAAGAACTGTTTTTT. Translation gives CASSYSRDLVEELFF.

This clonotype was picked up many times. The J gene is TRBJ1-4, the V gene TRBV29-1, with D hard to call. In germline, CDR1 is SQVTM, CDR2 ANQGSEA. Trimming removed 7 bases from V and 6 bases from J, with 6 bases in between. CDR3 size: 10 residues. Written as DNA, the CDR3 is TGCAGCGCCGGGGATGAAAAACTGTTTTTT. Its translation is CSAGDEKLFF.

This clonotype has at least ten counts. This sequence joins TRBV6-6 and TRBJ2-7; D is uncertain. V dropped 6 bases and J dropped 4 bases, with 13 bases sitting between them. Germline V CDR1 and CDR2: MNHNY, SVGAGI (reference sequence). The CDR3 is 13 residues long. CDR3 residues: CASRKGPTYEQYF. CDR3 coding DNA: TGTGCCAGCAGGAAAGGCCCTACATACGAGCAGTACTTC.

The chain links TRBV29-1 to TRBJ2-5; no reliable D call. The CDR3 length is 8 residues. V was shortened by 1 base and J by 9 bases, with 0 bases between the two germline ends. Germline V CDR1 and CDR2: SQVTM, ANQGSEA. The CDR3 DNA is TGCAGCGTTGAAGCCCAGTACTTC. It yields the protein CSVEAQYF.

CDR3 protein: CASSLMYGYTF. The CDR3 region has the DNA TGTGCCAGCAGCTTAATGTATGGCTACACCTTC. The chain combines TRBV7-9 with TRBJ1-2, with D unclear. Per germline, CDR1 SEHNR and CDR2 FQNEAQ (reference sequence). The CDR3 spans 11 residues. Deletions cut 2 bases from V and 5 bases from J, with 3 bases between.

This clonotype was detected many times. CDR3 protein: CASSPGDRNTIYF. The CDR3 nucleotides are TGTGCCAGCAGCCCCGGGGATAGAAACACCATATATTTT. This chain connects TRBV7-2 to TRBJ1-3, with no clear D. Between the trimmed V and J ends, which lost 5 bases and 5 bases, there was a span of 10 bases. Germline-derived CDR1 and CDR2 are SGHTA and FQGNSA. CDR3 length: 13 residues.

V and J are TRBV10-3 and TRBJ1-2; D not certain. V lost 11 bases and J lost 8, with 12 bases in between. The CDR3 runs to 10 residues. Germline CDR1 reads ENHRY; CDR2 reads SYGVKD. CDR3 in amino acids: CASRGGGYTF. CDR3 nucleotide sequence: TGTGCCTCTCGGGGTGGCGGCTACACCTTC.

The chain couples TRBV10-2 to TRBJ1-6; perhaps TRBD1 as D (5 bases). There are 16 residues in the CDR3. Germline assignment: CDR1 WSHSY and CDR2 SAAADI. The V gene lost 0 bases and the J gene lost 10 bases, with 16 bases spanning the gap. The CDR3 is CASSESTPAGWSPLHF. The CDR3 DNA reads as TGCGCCAGCAGTGAGTCGACTCCGGCAGGGTGGTCACCCCTCCACTTT.

The sample holds a few counts of this clonotype. The J gene is TRBJ2-5, the V gene TRBV15; D may be TRBD2 (6 bases). V was shortened by 8 bases and J by 3 bases, with 13 bases between the two germline ends. CDR1 and CDR2 (germline): LNHNV, YYDKDF (reference sequence). The CDR3 spans 13 residues. CDR3 residues: CATGGGPKETQYF. CDR3 nucleotides: TGTGCCACCGGGGGAGGCCCAAAAGAGACCCAGTACTTC. The full variable domain, with the rest looked up from reference TRBV15 and TRBJ2-5, is DAMVIQNPRYQVTQFGKPVTLSCSQTLNHNVMYWYQQKSSQAPKLLFHYYDKDFNNEADTPDNFQSRRPNTSFCFLDIRSPGLGDTAMYLCATGGGPKETQYFGPGTRLLVL.

V and J are TRBV10-3 and TRBJ1-3, with D unresolved. Germline V lookup: CDR1 ENHRY, CDR2 SYGVKD. CDR3 length equals 12 residues. Trimming left V 3 bases short and J 8 bases short, with 8 bases between. CDR3 sequence (DNA): TGTGCCATCAGTGATGGGTTTTACACCATATATTTT. Translating it yields CAISDGFYTIYF.

The chain uses TRBV10-3 and TRBJ2-5, with 9 positions matching TRBD2. Matching the DNA end better, TRBJ2-1 makes the J call doubtful. Germline CDR1 and CDR2: ENHRY and SYGVKD. The CDR3 spans 14 residues. The DNA for the CDR3 is TGTGCCATCAGTGAGTCGCGGGCGGGAGGGGAGCAGTTCTTC. As protein: CAISESRAGGEQFF.

As to this clonotype: The CDR3 end shows no conserved phenylalanine or tryptophan, and so a read error is likely. The limits of the CDR3 on the DNA are not certain, so only TCRdb's listed CDR3 is given. This chain joins TRBV19 and TRBJ1-2. The CDR3 adds up to 11 amino acids, both ends counted. Germline V gene sequence: CDR1 LNHDA, CDR2 SQIVND (reference sequence). CDR3 loop: CASSIRTSASY.

The rearrangement joins TRBV27 to TRBJ1-2, with D possibly being TRBD1 (5 bases). V lost 3 bases, J lost 8 bases, and 10 bases lay in between. CDR1 is MNHEY and CDR2 is SMNVEV in the germline V gene (reference sequence). This CDR3 spans 12 amino acids. CDR3 DNA: TGTGCCAGCAGTTTCAGCGGGGGGGGCTACACCTTC. This encodes CASSFSGGGYTF.